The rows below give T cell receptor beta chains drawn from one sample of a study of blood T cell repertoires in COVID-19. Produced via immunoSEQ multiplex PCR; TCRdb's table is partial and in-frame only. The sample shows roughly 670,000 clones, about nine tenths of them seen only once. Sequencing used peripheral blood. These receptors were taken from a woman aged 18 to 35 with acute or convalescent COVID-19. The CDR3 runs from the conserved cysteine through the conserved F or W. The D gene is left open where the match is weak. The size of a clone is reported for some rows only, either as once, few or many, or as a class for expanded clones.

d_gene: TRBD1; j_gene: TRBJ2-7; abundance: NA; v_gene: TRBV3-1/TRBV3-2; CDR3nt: TGTGCCAGCAGCCAACTTACCGGGACAGGGGTATACGAGCAGTACTTC; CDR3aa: CASSQLTGTGVYEQYF
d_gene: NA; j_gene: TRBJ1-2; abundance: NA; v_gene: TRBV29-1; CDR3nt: TGCAGCGCCTCGGAGGTGGGGTATGGCTACACCTTC; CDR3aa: CSASEVGYGYTF
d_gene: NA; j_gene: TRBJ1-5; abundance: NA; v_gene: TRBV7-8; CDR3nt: TGTGCCAGCAGCCCTTGGGAAGGGGGTGGCAATCAGCCCCAGCATTTT; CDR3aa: CASSPWEGGGNQPQHF
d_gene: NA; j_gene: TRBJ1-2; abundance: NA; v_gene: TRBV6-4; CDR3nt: TGTGCCAGCAGTGACTCATCAAGGGGGAATGGCTACACCTTC; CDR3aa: CASSDSSRGNGYTF
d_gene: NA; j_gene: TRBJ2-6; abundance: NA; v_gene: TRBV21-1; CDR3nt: TGTGCCAGCAGCACAGGACAGGGGGCATTGGCTGGGGCCAACGTCCTGACTTTC; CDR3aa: CASSTGQGALAGANVLTF
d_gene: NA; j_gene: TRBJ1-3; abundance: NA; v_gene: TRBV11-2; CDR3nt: TGTGCCAGCAGCTTAGATAGCTCTGGAAACACCATATATTTT; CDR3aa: CASSLDSSGNTIYF
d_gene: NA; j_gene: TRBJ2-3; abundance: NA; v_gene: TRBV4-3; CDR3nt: TGCGCCAGCAGCCAAGGCGGCAGCGCAGATACGCAGTATTTT; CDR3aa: CASSQGGSADTQYF
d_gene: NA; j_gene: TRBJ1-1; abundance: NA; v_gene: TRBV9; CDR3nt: TGTGCCAGCAGCGTAACCCCCTCTGGGAGGGCTCAGGGTATCACTGAAGCTTTCTTT; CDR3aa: CASSVTPSGRAQGITEAFF
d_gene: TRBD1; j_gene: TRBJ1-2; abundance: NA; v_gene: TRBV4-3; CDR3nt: TGCGCCAGCAGCCAGGCCTCTCTAGGGGGCGCGGGGGGCTACACCTTC; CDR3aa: CASSQASLGGAGGYTF
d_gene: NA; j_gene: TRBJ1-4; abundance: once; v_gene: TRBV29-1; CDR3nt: TGCAGCGTTGATTTAGGGGCAAATGAAAAACTGTTTTTT; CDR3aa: CSVDLGANEKLFF
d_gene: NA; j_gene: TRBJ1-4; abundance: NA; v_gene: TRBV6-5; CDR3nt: TGTGCCAGCAGGGATCAGGGCCGCACTAATGAAAAACTGTTTTTT; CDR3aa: CASRDQGRTNEKLFF
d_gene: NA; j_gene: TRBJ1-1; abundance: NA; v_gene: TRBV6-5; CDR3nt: TGTGCCAGCACCCGGGGACTACAGGGGAACACTGAAGCTTTCTTT; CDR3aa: CASTRGLQGNTEAFF
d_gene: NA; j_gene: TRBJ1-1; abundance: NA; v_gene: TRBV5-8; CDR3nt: TGTGCCAGCAGCTTTTGGGGGGTCTTGACACTAATGAACACTGAAGCTTTCTTT; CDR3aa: CASSFWGVLTLMNTEAFF
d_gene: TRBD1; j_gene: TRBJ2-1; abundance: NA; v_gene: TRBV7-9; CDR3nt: TGTGCCAGCAGCATAGACAGGGGATGGGATGAGCAGTTCTTC; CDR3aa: CASSIDRGWDEQFF
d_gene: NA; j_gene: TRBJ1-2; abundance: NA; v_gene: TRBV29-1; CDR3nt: TGCAGCGTCTTTCCCTACACCTTC; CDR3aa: CSVFPYTF
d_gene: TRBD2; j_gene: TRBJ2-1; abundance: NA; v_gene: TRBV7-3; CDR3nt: TGTGCCAGCAGCTTAGCGGGGGGACCCTACAATGAGCAGTTCTTC; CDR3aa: CASSLAGGPYNEQFF
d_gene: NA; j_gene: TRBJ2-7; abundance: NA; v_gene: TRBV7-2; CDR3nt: TGTGCCAGCAGCTTAGGGCCCGGGAGCTCCTACGAGCAGTACTTC; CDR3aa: CASSLGPGSSYEQYF
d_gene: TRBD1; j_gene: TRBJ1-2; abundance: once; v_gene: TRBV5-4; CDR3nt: TGTGCCAGCAGATTACAGGGGACTTATGGCTACACCTTC; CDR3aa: CASRLQGTYGYTF
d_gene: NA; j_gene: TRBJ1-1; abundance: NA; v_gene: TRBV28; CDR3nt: TGTGCCAGCAGGTTGTTAGAGACTGAAGCTTTCTTT; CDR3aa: CASRLLETEAFF
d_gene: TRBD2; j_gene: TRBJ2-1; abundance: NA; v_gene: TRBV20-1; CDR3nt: TGCAGTGCTAGTCATGGGGGGGACCTAAATGAGCAGTTCTTC; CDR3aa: CSASHGGDLNEQFF
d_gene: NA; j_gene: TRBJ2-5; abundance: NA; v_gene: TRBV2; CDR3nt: TGTGCCAGCATACGGAGGGGAAAAGAGACCCAGTACTTC; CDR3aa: CASIRRGKETQYF
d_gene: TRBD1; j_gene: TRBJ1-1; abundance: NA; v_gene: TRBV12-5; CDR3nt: TGTGCTAGTGGTTTGGTCACCAGGGGGGTGGCGCCCCTCAACACTGAAGCTTTCTTT; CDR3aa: CASGLVTRGVAPLNTEAFF
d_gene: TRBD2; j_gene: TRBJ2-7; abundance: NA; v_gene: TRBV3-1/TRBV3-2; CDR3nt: TGTGCCAGCAGCCACAGCGGGGGGTCCTACGAGCAGTACTTC; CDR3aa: CASSHSGGSYEQYF
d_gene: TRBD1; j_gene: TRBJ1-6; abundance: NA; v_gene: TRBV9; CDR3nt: TGTGCCAGCAGCGTAAGGCCGACAGGGGGCGATTCACCCCTCCACTTT; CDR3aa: CASSVRPTGGDSPLHF
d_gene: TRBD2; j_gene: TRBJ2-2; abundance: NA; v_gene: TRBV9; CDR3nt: TGTGCCAGCACCGCACGCGCGGGGGGTGAGGGCGGGGAGCTGTTTTTT; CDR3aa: CASTARAGGEGGELFF
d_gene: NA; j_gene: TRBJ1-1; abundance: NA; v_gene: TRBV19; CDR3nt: TGTGCCAGTATTCCAAGGGGCCATAGTGAAGCTTTCTTT; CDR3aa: CASIPRGHSEAFF
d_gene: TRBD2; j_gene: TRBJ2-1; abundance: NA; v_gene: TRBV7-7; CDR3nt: TGTGCCAGCAGCTTAGGAGCGGGGGGCTACAATGAGCAGTTCTTC; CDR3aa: CASSLGAGGYNEQFF
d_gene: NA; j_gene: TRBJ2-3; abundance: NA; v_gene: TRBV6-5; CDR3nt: TGTGCCAGCAGTTACTCGACAGACGGAACAGATACGCAGTATTTT; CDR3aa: CASSYSTDGTDTQYF
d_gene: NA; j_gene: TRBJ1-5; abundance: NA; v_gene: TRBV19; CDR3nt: TGTGCCAGTACAATCGGGCTCGGGATTAAAGCCCAGCATTTT; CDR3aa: CASTIGLGIKAQHF
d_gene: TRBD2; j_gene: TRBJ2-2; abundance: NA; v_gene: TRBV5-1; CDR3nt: TGCGCCAGCACGGGAGGAACGGGGAAGAACACCGGGGAGCTGTTTTTT; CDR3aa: CASTGGTGKNTGELFF
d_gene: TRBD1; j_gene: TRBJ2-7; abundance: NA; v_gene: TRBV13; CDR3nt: TGTGCCAGCAGTTCACGACAGGGGGGCTACGAGCAGTACTTC; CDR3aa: CASSSRQGGYEQYF
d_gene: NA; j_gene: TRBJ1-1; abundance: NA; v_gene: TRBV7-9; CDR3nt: TGTGCCAGCAGCATTCGCGTTGAAGCTTTCTTT; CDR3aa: CASSIRVEAFF
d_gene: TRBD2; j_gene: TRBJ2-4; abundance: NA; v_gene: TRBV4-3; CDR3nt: TGCGCCAGCAGCCCCTCCGGGGGGGCGGACATTCAGTACTTC; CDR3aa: CASSPSGGADIQYF
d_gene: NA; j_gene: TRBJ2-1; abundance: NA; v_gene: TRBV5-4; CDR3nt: TGTGCCAGCAGCCGAGCGGGTTCTAACAATGAGCAGTTCTTC; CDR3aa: CASSRAGSNNEQFF
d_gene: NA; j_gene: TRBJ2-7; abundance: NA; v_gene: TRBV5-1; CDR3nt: TGCGCCAGCAGCTTGGACGTGGCGGGGCCTCGAGGGTACGAGCAGTACTTC; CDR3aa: CASSLDVAGPRGYEQYF
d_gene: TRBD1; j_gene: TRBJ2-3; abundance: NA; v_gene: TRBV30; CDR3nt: TGTGCCTGGAGTGAGGGGACAGGGAAGACAGATACGCAGTATTTT; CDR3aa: CAWSEGTGKTDTQYF
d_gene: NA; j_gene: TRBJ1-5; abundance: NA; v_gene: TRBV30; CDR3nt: TGTGCCTGGAGCGTGCGGGGGTTCAATCAGCCCCAGCATTTT; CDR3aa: CAWSVRGFNQPQHF
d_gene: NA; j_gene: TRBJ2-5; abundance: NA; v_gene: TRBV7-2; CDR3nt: TGTGCCAGCAGTCGTTGGGCAGGGGAGACCCAGTACTTC; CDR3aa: CASSRWAGETQYF
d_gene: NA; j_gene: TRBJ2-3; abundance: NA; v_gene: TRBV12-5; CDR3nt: TGTGCTAGTGGTCTCGGAGCGCCGAGGGATACGCAGTATTTT; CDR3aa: CASGLGAPRDTQYF
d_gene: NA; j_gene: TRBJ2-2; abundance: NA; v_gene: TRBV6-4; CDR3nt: TGTGCCAGCACCCCGGACAGTAACACCGGGGAGCTGTTTTTT; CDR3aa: CASTPDSNTGELFF
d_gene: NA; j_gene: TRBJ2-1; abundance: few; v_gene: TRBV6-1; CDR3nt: TGTGCCAGCAGTGAAGGCGCTAACGCAAATGAGCAGTTCTTC; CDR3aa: CASSEGANANEQFF
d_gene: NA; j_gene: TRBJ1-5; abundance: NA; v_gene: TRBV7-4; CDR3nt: TGTGCCAGCAGCTTAGGGGCAGGTCCACTCATCAATCAGCCCCAGCATTTT; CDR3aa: CASSLGAGPLINQPQHF
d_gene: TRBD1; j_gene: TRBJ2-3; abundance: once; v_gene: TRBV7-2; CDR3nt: TGTGCCAGCAGCTCCCTCAGGGGGCGGGGAGATACGCAGTATTTT; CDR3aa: CASSSLRGRGDTQYF
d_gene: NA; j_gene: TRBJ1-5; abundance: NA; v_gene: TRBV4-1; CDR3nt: TGCGCCAGCAGCCAACACGCAGGGGTAGGCAATCAGCCCCAGCATTTT; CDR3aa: CASSQHAGVGNQPQHF
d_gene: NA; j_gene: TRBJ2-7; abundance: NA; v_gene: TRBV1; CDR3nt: TGCACCAGCAGCCCCCGGACTAGCGGGGGGGTTATCTACGAGCAGTACTTC; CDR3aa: CTSSPRTSGGVIYEQYF
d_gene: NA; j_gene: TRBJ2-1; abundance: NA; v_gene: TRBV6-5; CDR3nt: TGTGCCGTCAGGGGCCTCCCCAATGAGCAGTTCTTC; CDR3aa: CAVRGLPNEQFF
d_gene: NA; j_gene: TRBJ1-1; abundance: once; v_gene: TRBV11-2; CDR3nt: TGTGCAACGACCCCCTGGGGGGGCACTGAAGCTTTCTTT; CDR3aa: CATTPWGGTEAFF
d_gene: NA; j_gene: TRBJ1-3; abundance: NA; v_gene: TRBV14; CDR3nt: TGTGCCAGCAGCCATGGAGCCTCTGGAAACACCATATATTTT; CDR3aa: CASSHGASGNTIYF
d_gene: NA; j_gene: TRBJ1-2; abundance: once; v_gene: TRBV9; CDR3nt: TGTGCCAGCAGCGGCCGGACAGTTAACTATGGCTACACCTTC; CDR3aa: CASSGRTVNYGYTF
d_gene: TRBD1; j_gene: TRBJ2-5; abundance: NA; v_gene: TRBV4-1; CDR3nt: TGCGCCAGCAGCCCCGGGACAGGGGTTTTAGAGACCCAGTACTTC; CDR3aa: CASSPGTGVLETQYF
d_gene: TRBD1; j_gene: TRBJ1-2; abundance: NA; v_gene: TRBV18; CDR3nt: TGTGCCAGCTCACCACTCCTCACAGGGGACTACACCTTC; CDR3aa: CASSPLLTGDYTF
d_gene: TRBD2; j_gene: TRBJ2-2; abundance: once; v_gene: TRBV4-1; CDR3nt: TGCGCCAGCAGCCACGGGACTAGCGGGGGGGCTGGGGCCGGGGAGCTGTTTTTT; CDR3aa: CASSHGTSGGAGAGELFF
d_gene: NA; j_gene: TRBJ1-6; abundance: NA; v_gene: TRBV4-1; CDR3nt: TGCGCCAGCAGCCAAGGCGGAGGGGTAGGGCCACCCCTCCACTTT; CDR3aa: CASSQGGGVGPPLHF
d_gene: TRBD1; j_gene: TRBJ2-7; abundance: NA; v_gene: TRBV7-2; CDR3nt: TGTGCCAGCAGCGCCGGGACAGAGTCCTACGAGCAGTACTTC; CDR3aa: CASSAGTESYEQYF
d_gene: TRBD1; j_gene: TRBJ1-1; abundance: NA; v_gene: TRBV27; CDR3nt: TGTGCCAGCAGCCCTCGGACAGGGACTGAAGCTTTCTTT; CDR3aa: CASSPRTGTEAFF
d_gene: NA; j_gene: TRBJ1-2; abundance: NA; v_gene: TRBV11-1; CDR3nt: TGTGCCAGCAGCTTAGTGCGAAACTATGGCTACACCTTC; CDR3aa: CASSLVRNYGYTF
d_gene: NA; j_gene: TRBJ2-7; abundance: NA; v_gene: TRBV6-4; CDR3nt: TGTGCCAGCAGTGACTCGAGTAGCAGCGAGCAGTACTTC; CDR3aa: CASSDSSSSEQYF